One and the same sample provided the 16 T cell receptor beta chains below, sequenced in a study of T cell responses to AZD1222 COVID-19 vaccine. TCRdb's table, derived via immunoSEQ multiplex PCR, lists solely in-frame clones and lacks some. The top ten hold approximately 7.2% of the sample, which has over 150,000 clones, 80% to 90% seen once. The sequences come from peripheral blood, collected on day 0 of AZD1222 vaccination. The source is an adult in good health.

This clone was seen only once. The chain combines TRBV11-2 with TRBJ1-1; D is perhaps TRBD1 (5 bases). Trimming took off 6 bases at V and 2 bases at J, with 13 bases between the two ends. This CDR3 is 14 amino acids long. Germline loops: CDR1 SGHAT, CDR2 FQNNGV. The CDR3 sequence: CASRTGGFNTEAFF. The DNA of the CDR3 is TGTGCCAGCAGGACGGGGGGGTTTAACACTGAAGCTTTCTTT. Full variable domain (remainder filled in from reference TRBV11-2 and TRBJ1-1): EAGVAQSPRYKIIEKRQSVAFWCNPISGHATLYWYQQILGQGPKLLIQFQNNGVVDDSQLPKDRFSAERLKGVDSTLKIQPAKLEDSAVYLCASRTGGFNTEAFFGQGTRLTVV.

This clone was recorded once. V gene TRBV5-1 combines with J gene TRBJ2-7, with D perhaps matching TRBD1 (5 bases). Germline CDR1 reads SGHRS; CDR2 reads YFSETQ. This CDR3 comprises 15 residues. V was shortened by 0 bases and J by 5 bases, with 15 bases between the two germline ends. The CDR3 DNA follows: TGCGCCAGCAGCTTGGCCCCGACAGAACGGAACGAGCAGTACGTC. This translates into CASSLAPTERNEQYV.

The V gene is TRBV2, the J gene TRBJ2-2; 7 nucleotides match TRBD2. This CDR3 spans 14 amino acids. Germline V gives CDR1 SNHLY, CDR2 FYNNEI. V lost 4 bases to trimming and J lost 2 bases; unmatched junction nucleotides: 1. This CDR3 reads CASSGTSNTGELFF. For the CDR3, the DNA is TGTGCCAGCAGTGGGACTAGTAACACCGGGGAGCTGTTTTTT.

V usage is TRBV7-8 and J usage is TRBJ2-7; TRBD1 matches at 7 bases. Germline-derived CDR1 and CDR2 are SGHVS and FQNEAQ. This CDR3 region has 15 residues. V shed 2 bases and J 3 bases; nucleotides not matched to a gene: 7. In DNA form, the CDR3 reads TGTGCCAGCAGCTTACGACAGGGACCCTACTACGAGCAGTACGTC. Translating gives CASSLRQGPYYEQYV.

This clone was observed once. The chain employs TRBV7-9 and TRBJ1-6; a possible D gene is TRBD1 (5 bases). Germline assignment: CDR1 SEHNR and CDR2 FQNEAQ (reference sequence). V lost 2 bases, J lost 9 bases, and 14 bases lay in between. The CDR3 loop spans 15 amino acids. The DNA of the CDR3 is TGTGCCAGCAGCTTACGGGACGGCATAACTTCACCCCTCCACTTT. Protein: CASSLRDGITSPLHF.

This chain uses TRBV3-1 (or the pseudogene TRBV3-2) with TRBJ2-7; TRBD2 matches 7 bases. The CDR3 is 16 amino acids. With V trimmed by 7 bases and J by 0 bases, 12 bases remained unmatched. Germline assignment: CDR1 LGHDT and CDR2 YNNKEL (reference sequence). CDR3 in DNA: TGTGCCAGCACTGTGCAAACAGCGGGGACCTCCTACGAGCAGTACTTC. This gives the protein CASTVQTAGTSYEQYF.

The V call is TRBV11-3, the J call TRBJ1-1; 7 nucleotides align to TRBD1. V lost 5 bases and J lost 3; bases outside the gene matches: 15. The CDR3 has 17 amino acids. CDR1 is SGHNT and CDR2 is YENEEA in the germline V gene. The CDR3 nucleotides read TGTGCCAGCAGCAGAGGGACAGCACATCCCCGGGACACTGAAGCTTTCTTT. It codes for CASSRGTAHPRDTEAFF.

The V gene is TRBV19, the J gene TRBJ2-7; D remains unclear. In germline, CDR1 is LNHDA, CDR2 SQIVND (reference sequence). CDR3 length: 19 residues. Trimming left V 7 bases short and J 3 bases short, with 31 bases between. The CDR3 region is CASTDVSMADRKAFYEQYF. The CDR3 DNA reads as TGTGCCAGTACTGATGTTTCTATGGCCGACCGAAAGGCGTTCTACGAGCAGTACTTC.

In this sample, this clone turned up once. V usage is TRBV12-3 or TRBV12-4 and J usage is TRBJ2-1, with 8 bases matching TRBD1. This CDR3 comprises 13 residues. V shed 6 bases, J shed 8 bases, and the junction held 6 bases outside the gene matches. The CDR3 is CASSRDRWDEQFF. The CDR3 DNA reads TGTGCCAGCAGCCGGGACAGGTGGGATGAGCAGTTCTTC.

The J gene is TRBJ2-1, the V gene TRBV27; D may be TRBD1 or TRBD2 (6 bases each). V was cut by 3 bases and J by 0 bases, with 12 bases left in between. There are 16 residues in the CDR3. Germline V CDR1 and CDR2: MNHEY, SMNVEV (reference sequence). In nucleotides, the CDR3 is TGTGCCAGCAGTTTCTCCGGAGGGGGCTCCTACAATGAGCAGTTCTTC. Translating it yields CASSFSGGGSYNEQFF.

The J gene is TRBJ2-1, the V gene TRBV5-1; no clear D. Germline V gene lookup returns CDR1 SGHRS and CDR2 YFSETQ. The CDR3 covers 16 residues. Trimming removed 0 bases at V and 3 bases at J, with 13 bases between. CDR3 sequence: CASSLERLESYNEQFF. CDR3 coding DNA: TGCGCCAGCAGCTTGGAAAGGCTAGAAAGCTACAATGAGCAGTTCTTC.

The chain couples TRBV28 to TRBJ1-2; TRBD1 aligns across 11 bases. V was pared by 3 bases and J by 14 bases, with 14 bases of the junction left unmatched. Germline CDR1 reads MDHEN; CDR2 reads SYDVKM. The CDR3 is 15 amino acids. The CDR3 is CASSFPPGTGGALTF. The CDR3 DNA sequence: TGTGCCAGCAGTTTCCCTCCCGGGACAGGGGGTGCTTTGACCTTC.

The chain has TRBV2 and TRBJ2-7; 10 bases align to TRBD1. Germline values: CDR1 SNHLY, CDR2 FYNNEI. The junction had 2 bases not matched to a gene; V was cut back by 1 base and J by 5 bases. The CDR3 is made up of 14 amino acids. The CDR3 nucleotides read TGTGCCAGCAGTGAAGGACAGGGGGCCCACGAGCAGTACTTC. Its translation is CASSEGQGAHEQYF. Complete variable domain (other parts from reference TRBV2 and TRBJ2-7): EPEVTQTPSHQVTQMGQEVILRCVPISNHLYFYWYRQILGQKVEFLVSFYNNEISEKSEIFDDQFSVERPDGSNFTLKIRSTKLEDSAMYFCASSEGQGAHEQYFGPGTRLTVT.

The chain joins TRBV3-1 (or the pseudogene TRBV3-2) to TRBJ1-4; TRBD1 is a possible D gene (5 bases). V was clipped by 4 bases and J by 2 bases, with 17 bases between them. The CDR3 is made up of 17 amino acids. From germline, CDR1 is LGHDT and CDR2 YNNKEL (reference sequence). For the CDR3, the DNA is TGTGCCAGCAGCCCTCGTAGGGCCACAGGTACTAATGAAAAACTGTTTTTT. Protein: CASSPRRATGTNEKLFF.

The genes are TRBV12-3 or TRBV12-4 and TRBJ1-6; TRBD1 matches at 9 bases. The CDR3 has 13 residues. With V trimmed by 6 bases and J by 6 bases, 0 bases remained unmatched. The CDR3, as DNA: TGTGCCAGCAGGGGACAGGGTAATTCACCCCTCCACTTT. Amino acid sequence: CASRGQGNSPLHF.

Notes on this clone: The sample contains more than one DNA sequence encoding this CDR3. V and J are TRBV18 and TRBJ2-3; 10 nucleotides align to TRBD2. Germline CDR1 reads KGHSH; CDR2 reads LQKENI. The CDR3 has 15 residues. The V segment lost 3 bases and the J segment 0 bases; nucleotides outside the gene matches: 0. Here the CDR3 DNA reads TGTGCCAGCTCACCGACTAGCGGGAGCACAGATACGCAGTATTTT. Its protein is CASSPTSGSTDTQYF.